These 21 T cell receptor beta chains came from one sample sequenced in a study of regulatory T cells in long-lasting Graves disease (dated by TCRdb to the early 2020s). Explained via the paper, the time point label denotes: newly diagnosed GD, antithyroid drugs for less than 3 months. For both TCR sequencing and RNA sequencing, RNA was extracted from PBMCs using TRIzol. Preparation of the library involved multiplex PCR. Sequencing used an Illumina HiSeq 4000. CDR3 regions were amplified by Arm-PCR with iRepertoire HTBI primers to construct TCR beta libraries. TCRdb passed the public sequencing reads through fastp at Q25 and MiXCR, retaining productive beta sequences. All rows with the same CDR3 protein become a single entry with the most common DNA and genes. The sample has more than 300,000 distinct CDR3 sequences on record, roughly 16% of them singletons. Approximately 22% of the sample is held by the ten biggest clonotypes.

The material was peripheral blood mononuclear cells (PBMCs), obtained at new diagnosis, from a patient treated with antithyroid drugs. These receptors were taken from a female donor with Graves disease.

This clonotype occurred many times. This rearrangement joins TRBV27 to TRBJ2-1; perhaps TRBD2 as D (5 bases). This CDR3 has 15 amino acids. V was cut by 6 bases and J by 6 bases, with 18 bases left in between. Germline CDR1 MNHEY, CDR2 SMNVEV (reference sequence). The CDR3 DNA is TGTGCCAGCAGCTCCCCCGGGATGGATAGCAATGAGCAGTTCTTC. As protein: CASSSPGMDSNEQFF.

The sample holds many counts of this clonotype. This chain links TRBV7-2 with TRBJ2-7, with D hard to call. This CDR3 has 12 residues. The germline gives CDR1 SGHTA, CDR2 FQGNSA. The V end lost 5 bases, the J end lost 6 bases, and 11 bases lay between the germline ends. CDR3 sequence: CASSPPTREQYF. Written as DNA, the CDR3 is TGTGCCAGCAGCCCCCCCACGCGCGAGCAGTACTTC.

This clonotype was observed at least ten times. V and J are TRBV29-1 and TRBJ1-5; no firm D call. The CDR3 runs to 13 residues. The V gene's germline CDR1 is SQVTM and CDR2 ANQGSEA. The V gene lost 3 bases and the J gene lost 1 base, with 7 bases spanning the gap. CDR3 coding DNA: TGCAGCGTTGAGGAGGGCAGCAATCAGCCCCAGCATTTT. Its protein product is CSVEEGSNQPQHF. Full variable domain (outside the CDR3, taken from reference TRBV29-1 and TRBJ1-5): SAVISQKPSRDICQRGTSLTIQCQVDSQVTMMFWYRQQPGQSLTLIATANQGSEATYESGFVIDKFPISRPNLTFSTLTVSNMSPEDSSIYLCSVEEGSNQPQHFGDGTRLSIL.

This clonotype occurred a few times. The chain employs TRBV5-1 and TRBJ1-2; D is undetermined. CDR3 length: 15 amino acids. Deletions cut 0 bases from V and 0 bases from J, with 9 bases between. Looked up from germline, CDR1 is SGHRS and CDR2 is YFSETQ. The CDR3 spells CASSLESAPNYGYTF. CDR3 bases: TGCGCCAGCAGCTTGGAGTCAGCCCCTAACTATGGCTACACCTTC.

With respect to this clonotype: This may stem from a read error, because a much larger clone lies one nucleotide away. The chain has TRBV12-3 or TRBV12-4 and TRBJ1-3; D might be TRBD1 (5 bases). The CDR3 covers 18 residues. V was cut by 3 bases and J by 2 bases, with 20 bases left in between. The CDR3 here is CASSFSVGALRPGNTIYF. CDR3 bases: TGTGCCAGCAGTTTTTCGGTCGGGGCCCTCCGCCCTGGAAACACCATATATTTT.

At least ten counts were recorded for this clonotype. The chain employs TRBV28 and TRBJ2-6; D is unresolved. There are 13 residues in the CDR3. V was shortened by 7 bases and J by 0 bases, with 4 bases between the two germline ends. Germline CDR1 reads MDHEN; CDR2 reads SYDVKM. The CDR3 DNA sequence: TGTGCCAGCACGGACTCTGGGGCCAACGTCCTGACTTTC. Encoded protein: CASTDSGANVLTF. Using reference TRBV28 and TRBJ2-6 for the parts outside the CDR3, the full variable domain is DVKVTQSSRYLVKRTGEKVFLECVQDMDHENMFWYRQDPGLGLRLIYFSYDVKMKEKGDIPEGYSVSREKKERFSLILESASTNQTSMYLCASTDSGANVLTFGAGSRLTVL.

This clonotype was seen more than once but under ten times. J is TRBJ2-7 and V is TRBV6-5, with TRBD2 identical over 7 bases. V lost 4 bases, J lost 4 bases, and 13 bases stayed unmatched. The CDR3 contains 16 residues. The germline V gene encodes CDR1 MNHEY and CDR2 SVGAGI. Here the CDR3 DNA reads TGTGCCAGCAGTTGGGGACTGGCGGGAGACTCGTACGAGCAGTACTTC. The encoded protein is CASSWGLAGDSYEQYF.

The rearrangement joins TRBV4-3 to TRBJ1-4, with D possibly TRBD1 on 5 matching bases. CDR3 length: 16 amino acids. CDR1 and CDR2 from the germline V gene are LGHNA and YSLEER. The V end lost 2 bases, the J end lost 5 bases, and 15 bases lay between the germline ends. The CDR3 sequence is CASSQSGQGLNEKLFF. The CDR3 bases are TGCGCCAGCAGCCAATCCGGGCAGGGCCTAAATGAAAAACTGTTTTTT.

The V gene is TRBV5-5, the J gene TRBJ1-5; D is perhaps TRBD1 (5 bases). Trimming shortened V by 4 bases and J by 7 bases, and 15 bases separated the two germline ends. This CDR3 has 14 amino acids. Germline V gene sequence: CDR1 SGHKS, CDR2 YYEKEE (reference sequence). CDR3 protein: CASSLSGELQPQHF. DNA of the CDR3: TGTGCCAGCAGCCTGTCGGGGGAGTTACAGCCCCAGCATTTT.

This clonotype was recorded many times. V gene TRBV7-3 combines with J gene TRBJ2-6; D is tentatively TRBD1 or TRBD2 (5 bases each). The V gene lost 6 bases and the J gene lost 4 bases, with 13 bases spanning the gap. This CDR3 region has 15 residues. Germline CDR1 reads SGHTA; CDR2 reads FQGTGA. The CDR3 sequence: CASSFQGPGANVLTF. The DNA of the CDR3 is TGTGCCAGCAGTTTTCAGGGACCGGGGGCCAACGTCCTGACTTTC.

There are a few counts of this clonotype. The rearrangement joins TRBV7-4 to TRBJ1-5, with 7 bases fitting TRBD1. The CDR3 extends over 16 amino acids. V gave up 5 bases and J gave up 4 bases; unmatched junction bases: 11. CDR1 and CDR2 from the germline V gene are SGHVT and SQSDAQ. The CDR3 protein is CASSQSGAGGNQPQHF. The CDR3 DNA reads TGTGCCAGCAGCCAATCAGGAGCAGGGGGGAATCAGCCCCAGCATTTT.

In its sample, this clonotype was seen many times. V and J are TRBV12-5 and TRBJ1-1, with a possible D match to TRBD1 (6 bases). The CDR3 is 19 amino acids. Germline values: CDR1 LGHNT, CDR2 FRNRAP. Trimming shortened V by 3 bases and J by 0 bases, and 23 bases separated the two germline ends. The CDR3: CASGFSTGAGAFMNTEAFF. The CDR3 nucleotides read TGTGCTAGTGGTTTTTCAACGGGGGCAGGAGCTTTCATGAACACTGAAGCTTTCTTT.

The chain has TRBV28 and TRBJ1-2; D ambiguous. The CDR3 is 15 amino acids. With 5 bases removed from V and 6 bases from J, the gap between germline ends came to 19 bases. The germline V gene has CDR1 MDHEN and CDR2 SYDVKM. CDR3 protein: CASSPRGWASDGYTF. CDR3 in DNA: TGTGCCAGCAGTCCCCGCGGCTGGGCCTCAGATGGCTACACCTTC.

This clonotype was seen ten or more times. The J gene is TRBJ2-7, the V gene TRBV11-2; D uncertain. The CDR3 runs to 15 residues. Looked up from germline, CDR1 is SGHAT and CDR2 is FQNNGV. Between the trimmed V and J ends, which lost 1 base and 0 bases, there was a span of 10 bases. CDR3 sequence reads: CASSLGFGGSYEQYF. CDR3 DNA: TGTGCCAGCAGCTTAGGATTCGGCGGCTCCTACGAGCAGTACTTC.

The rearrangement links TRBV6-1 to TRBJ2-5; 9 positions agree with TRBD1. This CDR3 comprises 15 residues. Trimming at V came to 5 bases and at J to 4 bases, leaving 8 bases not matched to a gene. Germline CDR1 MNHNS, CDR2 SASEGT. The CDR3 DNA is TGTGCCAGCAGTCTTTTCCCGACAGGGGGAGAGACCCAGTACTTC. Protein sequence: CASSLFPTGGETQYF.

In nucleotides, the CDR3 is TGTGCCATCAGGGAACCGGGACAGTTTAACGAAGCTTTCTTT. This translates into CAIREPGQFNEAFF. This chain links TRBV10-3 with TRBJ1-1, with 7 bases that match TRBD1. The CDR3 has 14 amino acids. In germline, CDR1 is ENHRY, CDR2 SYGVKD. V was pared by 6 bases and J by 8 bases, with 12 bases of the junction left unmatched.

Many counts were recorded for this clonotype. The genes are TRBV12-5 and TRBJ2-3; D not resolved. Germline V gene data show CDR1 as LGHNT and CDR2 as FRNRAP. The CDR3 has 12 residues. Trimming removed 4 bases from V and 3 bases from J, with 5 bases in between. The CDR3 loop reads CASGSVTDTQYF. Written as DNA, the CDR3 is TGTGCTAGTGGTTCCGTAACAGATACGCAGTATTTT. The full variable domain, rest sourced from reference TRBV12-5 and TRBJ2-3, is DARVTQTPRHKVTEMGQEVTMRCQPILGHNTVFWYRQTMMQGLELLAYFRNRAPLDDSGMPKDRFSAEMPDATLATLKIQPSEPRDSAVYFCASGSVTDTQYFGPGTRLTVL.

In this sample, this clonotype turned up a few times. The J gene is TRBJ2-5, the V gene TRBV7-2; possible D gene TRBD1, 6 bases. This CDR3 contains 17 residues. The V and J ends lost 1 base and 4 bases respectively, with 19 bases between them. Germline V gene sequence: CDR1 SGHTA, CDR2 FQGNSA. The CDR3 here is CASSLDVRGSSSETQYF. CDR3 sequence (DNA): TGTGCCAGCAGCTTAGATGTCAGGGGATCTAGTTCAGAGACCCAGTACTTC.

The table lists this clonotype with many counts. The chain carries TRBV28 and TRBJ1-2, with 10 bases fitting TRBD1. The CDR3 extends over 15 amino acids. The V and J ends lost 0 bases and 6 bases, in that order; junction bases with no gene match: 4. Germline V gene data show CDR1 as MDHEN and CDR2 as SYDVKM. In nucleotides, the CDR3 is TGTGCCAGCAGTTTATGGACAGGGGGCAGCGATGGCTACACCTTC. Translating gives CASSLWTGGSDGYTF.

This chain connects TRBV20-1 to TRBJ1-2; D remains ambiguous. The V and J ends lost 3 bases and 6 bases respectively, with 14 bases between them. Per germline, CDR1 DFQATT and CDR2 SNEGSKA (reference sequence). This CDR3 has 13 amino acids. CDR3 nucleotides: TGCAGTGCTAGCGAATCGGAGATCCATGGCTACACCTTC. It encodes CSASESEIHGYTF.

The chain has TRBV29-1 and TRBJ1-4, with D unresolved. CDR3 size: 11 residues. Germline loops: CDR1 SQVTM, CDR2 ANQGSEA. Trimming left V 4 bases short and J 5 bases short, with 5 bases between. The CDR3 protein is CSVGQNEKLFF. CDR3 in DNA: TGCAGCGTTGGGCAGAATGAAAAACTGTTTTTT. The full variable domain, rest sourced from reference TRBV29-1 and TRBJ1-4, is SAVISQKPSRDICQRGTSLTIQCQVDSQVTMMFWYRQQPGQSLTLIATANQGSEATYESGFVIDKFPISRPNLTFSTLTVSNMSPEDSSIYLCSVGQNEKLFFGSGTQLSVL.